This TCR beta chain emerged from a study of blood T cell repertoires in COVID-19. Some clones are missing from TCRdb's copy, which holds only in-frame ones; the method was immunoSEQ multiplex PCR. Of a few hundred thousand clones in the sample, more than 75% were seen once. The CDR3 has 12 amino acids. The ends were cut back, 3 bases at V and 4 bases at J, with 6 bases in the middle. Germline V gene lookup returns CDR1 ENHRY and CDR2 SYGVKD. The receptor's source is a woman aged 45 to 65 with active or convalescent COVID-19. What was sequenced was peripheral blood. The gene calls are TRBV10-3 and TRBJ1-2, with a weak D call TRBD1 (5 bases). The CDR3, as DNA: TGTGCCATCAGTGAAGGGGCCTATGGCTACACCTTC. Protein sequence: CAISEGAYGYTF.